The clone carrying this T cell receptor (beta chain) was seen a handful of times. Its cognate antigen is unknown. From germline, CDR1 is SGHTA and CDR2 FQGTGA. The CDR3 length is 15 residues. V was clipped by 1 base and J by 0 bases, with 7 bases between them. The data stem from a study of beta chain features in type 1 diabetes. Averaging approximately 110 mL, one heparinised blood draw came from each individual donor. Study findings and constraints: Patients with type 1 diabetes showed fewer VDJ junction insertions and more deletions. PCR might favor shorter templates, but any such skew would affect patients and controls equally.

The study reverse transcribed the entire isolated RNA, so it sequenced expressed TCRB transcripts. Sequencing was performed with immunoSEQ multiplex PCR; in TCRdb, only in-frame clones are kept and a portion is missing. Of 900,000 or so clones in the sample, roughly a sixth were seen once. The chain couples TRBV7-3 to TRBJ2-1; no firm D call. Specimen: naive CD4+ T cells from blood. This receptor was identified in a woman aged 18-29 years in good health. The CDR3 coding sequence is TGTGCCAGCAGCTTAAGGGTAGCCTCCTACAATGAGCAGTTCTTC. Protein sequence: CASSLRVASYNEQFF. The whole variable domain, remainder taken from reference TRBV7-3 and TRBJ2-1, is GAGVSQTPSNKVTEKGKYVELRCDPISGHTALYWYRQSLGQGPEFLIYFQGTGAADDSGLPNDRFFAVRPEGSVSTLKIQRTERGDSAVYLCASSLRVASYNEQFFGPGTRLTVL.